The rows below give T cell receptor beta chains drawn from one sample of a study of long-term antiretroviral therapy in people with HIV. The assay was immunoSEQ multiplex PCR, and TCRdb's table has in-frame clones only and misses some. The table lists about 40,000 clones, 70% to 90% of them singletons. Sequences were derived from unsorted PBMCs, sampled 1.2 years after starting antiretroviral therapy. The receptors were sampled from a woman aged 45 to 65 with HIV. Each CDR3 is given with its conserved first and last residue. Each record gives: V gene, clone size, D gene, J gene, CDR3 DNA, CDR3 protein. The D gene is left open where the match is weak. For some rows the clone size is stated as once, few or many, or as a class when expanded; others skip it.

TRBV11-2	-	-	TRBJ2-5	TGTGCCAGCAGCTTAGGGGAGGCGTCCCAAGAGACCCAGTACTTC	CASSLGEASQETQYF
TRBV19	-	TRBD1	TRBJ1-5	TGTGCCAGTAGTGACAGGGGGCTTGTGAATCAGCCCCAGCATTTT	CASSDRGLVNQPQHF
TRBV25-1	-	-	TRBJ1-4	TGTGCCAGTGGGAGTCCAACTAATGAAAAACTGTTTTTT	CASGSPTNEKLFF
TRBV2	once	TRBD1	TRBJ1-4	TGTGCCAGCAGTGAAGGAGGCAGGGGGTATTATGAAAAACTGTTTTTT	CASSEGGRGYYEKLFF
TRBV19	few	-	TRBJ2-2	TGTGCCAGTAGTAGGCGGGGGCCCCCTTACACCGGGGAGCTGTTTTTT	CASSRRGPPYTGELFF
TRBV7-3	once	-	TRBJ2-7	TGTGCCAGCAGCTCCTACGAGGGAGGCGAGCAGTACTTC	CASSSYEGGEQYF
TRBV7-8	-	TRBD2	TRBJ2-1	TGTGCCAGCAGCTTAACAGGAGCGGGGGCCCTTAATGAGCAGTTCTTC	CASSLTGAGALNEQFF
TRBV10-3	few	TRBD1	TRBJ2-7	TGTGCCATCCAGACAGGGGGCTACGACGAGCAGTACTTC	CAIQTGGYDEQYF
TRBV5-1	-	-	TRBJ2-2	TGCGCCAGCAGCCTCGGCCCCCAGTCAGACACCGGGGAGCTGTTTTTT	CASSLGPQSDTGELFF
TRBV6-6	-	-	TRBJ2-1	TGTGCCAGCAGTTGGGACAATGAGCAGTTCTTC	CASSWDNEQFF
TRBV27	-	TRBD2	TRBJ2-3	TGTGCCAGCAGTCCTCGGACTAGCGGGAGTTATACGCAGTATTTT	CASSPRTSGSYTQYF
TRBV7-3	few	-	TRBJ1-6	TGTGCCAGCAGCGTAGTGGGGGGTAATTCACCCCTCCACTTT	CASSVVGGNSPLHF
TRBV6-5	-	-	TRBJ1-5	TGTGCCAGCAGTTATGACGGGATCAACGGTCAGCCCCAGCATTTT	CASSYDGINGQPQHF
TRBV5-6	-	-	TRBJ1-3	TGTGCCAGCAGCGTGACGGCGGTAGGAAACACCATATATTTT	CASSVTAVGNTIYF
TRBV7-2	-	-	TRBJ1-5	TGTGCCAGCGGTACCGGACAGCCAAATAGCAATCAGCCCCAGCATTTT	CASGTGQPNSNQPQHF
TRBV29-1	once	TRBD1	TRBJ2-7	TGCAGCGTTGACGGGACAGGGCACTACGAGCAGTACTTC	CSVDGTGHYEQYF
TRBV7-9	-	-	TRBJ1-2	TGTGCCAGCATCCTCGACGGGGGCGGCTACACCTTC	CASILDGGGYTF
TRBV7-3	-	-	TRBJ1-2	TGTGCCAGCAGCCCCTTGGCAGGGGTGAGTCAAGGCTACACCTTC	CASSPLAGVSQGYTF
TRBV11-3	-	TRBD1	TRBJ1-6	TGTGCCAGCAGCTTGGACAGGAGGAGCTCCTATAATTCACCCCTCCACTTT	CASSLDRRSSYNSPLHF
TRBV4-2	-	-	TRBJ1-3	TGTGCCAGCAGCCAAGATCCCTTGGGTCCGCTCTCTGGAAACACCATATATTTT	CASSQDPLGPLSGNTIYF
TRBV6-1	-	-	TRBJ1-3	TGTGCCAGCAGTGAAGGACTTCTAGTCGGAAACACCATATATTTT	CASSEGLLVGNTIYF
TRBV5-1	-	TRBD1	TRBJ2-3	TGCGCCAGCAGCCTTGATCCCCCGGGACAGGGGGAAGATACGCAGTATTTT	CASSLDPPGQGEDTQYF
TRBV4-1	few	TRBD2	TRBJ2-2	TGCGCCAGCAGCCAAGCTAGCGGGGGGATCACCGGGGAGCTGTTTTTT	CASSQASGGITGELFF
TRBV7-9	-	TRBD2	TRBJ2-1	TGTGCCAGCAGCTTAAGGACTAGCGGGGATGAGCAGTTCTTC	CASSLRTSGDEQFF
TRBV7-2	-	TRBD1	TRBJ1-3	TGTGCCAGCAGCCACCCCAGGGGGGCAGGAAACACCATATATTTT	CASSHPRGAGNTIYF
TRBV9	-	-	TRBJ2-7	TGTGCCAGCAGCGTAGCTAGGTCGTCGGGTGAGCAGTACTTC	CASSVARSSGEQYF
TRBV2	-	-	TRBJ2-2	TGTGCCAGCAGGAACACCGGGGAGCTGTTTTTT	CASRNTGELFF
TRBV19	-	TRBD1	TRBJ1-5	TGTGCCAGTAGTGCGCAGACAGGGGGCAATCAGCCCCAGCATTTT	CASSAQTGGNQPQHF
TRBV5-1	-	TRBD2	TRBJ2-5	TGCGCCAGCAGTGTAGCGGGGGGTCTTAAAGAGACCCAGTACTTC	CASSVAGGLKETQYF
TRBV14	-	-	TRBJ2-1	TGTGCCAGCAGCCAAGTATCGGAGGGAAATGAGCAGTTCTTC	CASSQVSEGNEQFF
TRBV15	-	TRBD2	TRBJ2-7	TGTGCCACCAGCAGAGATGGGGGGGGGAGCTCCTACGAGCAGTACTTC	CATSRDGGGSSYEQYF
TRBV25-1	-	TRBD1	TRBJ2-7	TGTGCCAGCAACACAGGGGCCTACGAGCAGTACTTC	CASNTGAYEQYF
TRBV6-5	-	-	TRBJ1-1	TGTGCCAGCAGTTACCGGGGGAGAACTGAAGCTTTCTTT	CASSYRGRTEAFF
TRBV10-3	-	TRBD1	TRBJ2-7	TGTGCCATCAGTGAGCCTCCGTGGGACAGGGTGCACTCCTACGAGCAGTACTTC	CAISEPPWDRVHSYEQYF
TRBV12-2	-	-	TRBJ1-5	TGTGCAAGTCGCTTTAGCCCGGGACAGGGCAACAATCAGCCCCAGCATTTT	CASRFSPGQGNNQPQHF
TRBV30	few	-	TRBJ2-2	TGTGCCTGGGGCGTCGACGAGGGCTACACCGGGGAGCTGTTTTTT	CAWGVDEGYTGELFF
TRBV4-2	-	TRBD2	TRBJ2-7	TGTGCCAGCAGCCAAAGGGAGGGTGCCTCCTACGAGCAGTACTTC	CASSQREGASYEQYF